This T cell receptor (beta chain) was recovered during a study of T cells after yellow fever vaccination. Each CDR3 protein gets one entry after TCRdb re-called the 5' RACE reads with MiXCR. The profile shows about 320,000 distinct CDR3 sequences, around 4.5% of them singletons. This clonotype has a handful of counts. The CDR3 has 12 amino acids. V dropped 7 bases and J dropped 8 bases, with 12 bases sitting between them. The gene calls are TRBV12-3 or TRBV12-4 and TRBJ2-1; D is undetermined. This material consisted of PBMCs, taken 15 days after the yellow fever booster vaccination. The sequence came from a man aged 18 to 29 who received the YFV17D yellow fever vaccine. The CDR3 DNA is TGTGCCAGCACTTTGTACGTCTATGAGCAGTTCTTC. It encodes CASTLYVYEQFF.